This T cell receptor (beta chain) came from a study of PD-L1 blockade in urothelial cancer (dated by TCRdb to the late 2010s). Notes on the research overall: Therapy was started at some point between 2013 and 2015 for all patients, and atezolizumab 1,200 mg was administered intravenously every 3 weeks. About 90% of the roughly 30 patients were identified as males with urothelial cancer of bladder origin, and a prior smoking history was reported by 18 of 29 patients. An ECOG performance status of 0 or 1 was recorded for the patients, and 0 to 3 prior chemotherapy regimens had been received by the patients. Blood samples were analyzed 3 weeks after the start of treatment (second dose) and 6 weeks after the start of treatment. Blood samples gave median yields of approximately 130,000 T cells and more than 80,000 unique TCRs, along with a median clonality of around 0.075. Somatic, immune and clinical correlates of response to PD-L1 blockade with atezolizumab in urothelial cancer were the focus of an exploratory multi-omic analysis. Pretreatment tumor samples and matched peripheral blood, collected serially before and after atezolizumab treatment, underwent TCR sequencing. Durable clinical benefit was defined as progression-free survival longer than 6 months, and TCR features were also tested against progression-free and overall survival. In the same patients who had TCR sequencing, pretreatment tumors also underwent whole exome sequencing and RNA sequencing. Durable clinical benefit was achieved by nine patients but not by the remaining 20. Over 28 patients had pretreatment blood TCR-seq, roughly 24 had at least one posttreatment blood collection, and roughly 24 had tumor TCR-seq. Overall study outcomes, separate from this receptor: Among patients with durable benefit, tumor-associated TCR clones showed greater expansion in peripheral blood 3 weeks after treatment started (n = 22, p = 0.022). Because of the small sample size (n = 29) and the many exploratory analyses performed, the results are intended to be regarded as hypothesis-generating. Improved progression-free and overall survival was found to be associated with pretreatment peripheral blood TCR clonality below the median.

Including cysteine and phenylalanine, the CDR3 has 14 amino acids. Only the CDR3 portion is preserved as DNA: 42 bases, with reading frame beginning at the first base. Trimming leaves V shorter by 9 bases and J shorter by 4 bases, with the junction holding 5 bases beyond the gene matches. From the germline V gene (reference sequence), CDR1 is LNHDA and CDR2 is SQIVND. Synthetic TCR analog templates were spiked into each PCR to estimate absolute template abundance from read counts. The immunoSEQ assay was used to amplify TCRbeta CDR3 regions from genomic DNA with bias-controlled V and J gene primers. Rearranged TCRbeta segments were sequenced at approximately 20X coverage. In the authors' own workflow: Clustering was used to correct sequencing errors, and CDR3s were annotated against IMGT to assign V, D and J genes. Only productive TCRbeta rearrangements were used in downstream analyses, excluding out-of-frame or stop-codon sequences. To compute clonality, Shannon entropy was normalized by the log of the number of unique productive sequences and then subtracted from one. Fisher's exact test with Benjamini-Hochberg correction, using a cutoff of adjusted p below 0.01, was how clones that differed between time points or between blood and tumor were identified. TCRdb holds this immuneACCESS table with in-frame rearrangements only. Some clones are missing; in checked studies, unresolved V genes explain under half, and the rest has no known cause. V and J calls and clone size are those listed in that table; D and trimming were worked out from the DNA. Across this sample there are around 40,000 clones, with 70% to 90% seen only once. Over 2.5% of the sample is held by the ten biggest clonotypes.

The time point label corresponds to: peripheral blood 6 weeks after treatment start. A cohort of around 29 patients with locally advanced or metastatic urothelial carcinoma, treated at Memorial Sloan Kettering on a trial protocol, was included. Peripheral blood mononuclear cells were collected pretreatment and during treatment, with between 1 and 8 total time points per patient. The Qiagen DNeasy Blood extraction kit was used to purify genomic DNA from total PBMCs and tumor samples. PBMCs were collected pretreatment and during treatment, and were isolated and stored as previously described. Details on this clone: Its cognate antigen has yet to be identified. Per-base quality was not reported, and no clone a single base away is much larger than it.

This TCR derives from a man between 65 and 85 years old with urothelial cancer. Rearrangement joined TRBV19 to TRBJ2-1; 11 bases in the junction line up with TRBD1. The sequenced sample was PBMCs, obtained around atezolizumab (anti-PD-L1) treatment. The CDR3 region has the sequence CASAGTGGYNEQFF. The sequenced DNA: TGTGCCAGCGCCGGGACAGGGGGGTACAATGAGCAGTTCTTC.